A single sample gave rise to the 27 T cell receptor beta chains below, sequenced in a study of T cells in Graves' hyperthyroidism and ophthalmopathy (dated by TCRdb to the late 2010s). The library was made by multiplex PCR. Reads for this sample came from an Illumina HiSeq 2000. Amplification of TCR beta CDR3 regions was carried out from RNA transcripts. For the first round of RT-PCR on the TCR CDR3, the HTBI primer set was used together with the Qiagen OneStep RT-PCR kit. TCRdb's own reprocessing of the public reads used fastp at Q25 and MiXCR and kept productive beta chains. Each CDR3 protein appears once, grouped with its most common genes and DNA. Present in this sample are fewer than 900,000 distinct CDR3 sequences, 18% of which were seen just once. The biggest ten clones account for 15% to 20% of the sample. Sequencing was carried out using blood. The receptors derive from a woman between 45 and 65 years old with Graves' hyperthyroidism that later progressed to Graves' ophthalmopathy.

The V call is TRBV30, the J call TRBJ1-3, with 7 bases lining up with TRBD1. The CDR3 covers 17 residues. The V segment lost 6 bases and the J segment 4 bases; nucleotides outside the gene matches: 18. Germline V gene lookup returns CDR1 GTSNPN and CDR2 SVGIG (reference sequence). CDR3 amino acids: CACPRGGQTSYGNTIYF. CDR3 DNA sequence: TGTGCCTGCCCTCGCGGGGGACAGACATCCTACGGAAACACCATATATTTT.

The chain couples TRBV6-1 to TRBJ2-7; D may be TRBD1 (5 bases). There are 12 residues in the CDR3. Trimming took 10 bases from V and 2 from J, leaving 12 bases between them. Germline-derived CDR1 and CDR2 are MNHNS and SASEGT. The CDR3 coding sequence is TGTGCCACCAGGGCAGGAGCCTACGAGCAGTACTTC. Amino acids: CATRAGAYEQYF.

This chain uses TRBV9 with TRBJ1-4; 8 bases line up with TRBD1. Germline V lookup: CDR1 SGDLS, CDR2 YYNGEE. The V gene end was trimmed by 0 bases and the J gene end by 6 bases; junction bases not matched to a gene: 4. The CDR3 is made up of 15 amino acids. CDR3 sequence reads: CASSVDGQGDEKLFF. The CDR3 DNA is TGTGCCAGCAGCGTAGACGGACAGGGTGATGAAAAACTGTTTTTT.

This clonotype has a count of ten or more. The chain joins TRBV11-2 to TRBJ2-3; 7 bases line up with TRBD2. There are 14 residues in the CDR3. The trim removed 3 bases at V and 6 bases at J, leaving 6 bases unmatched. Per germline, CDR1 SGHAT and CDR2 FQNNGV. The CDR3 here is CASSFTAGTDTQYF. In DNA form, the CDR3 reads TGTGCCAGCAGCTTCACAGCGGGGACCGATACGCAGTATTTT.

This clonotype has ten or more counts. CDR3 nucleotide sequence: TGTGCCAGCAGCGTAGGAGACAGGGGATCCGCTTTCTTT. Translation: CASSVGDRGSAFF. The rearrangement joins TRBV9 to TRBJ1-1, with 8 bases lining up with TRBD1. This CDR3 spans 13 amino acids. V was pared by 0 bases and J by 11 bases, with 6 bases of the junction left unmatched. Looked up from germline, CDR1 is SGDLS and CDR2 is YYNGEE.

The chain carries TRBV20-1 and TRBJ2-2; D gene uncertain. This CDR3 spans 17 amino acids. Trimming cost V 1 base and J 1 base, with 16 bases left between them. CDR1 and CDR2 from the germline V gene are DFQATT and SNEGSKA (reference sequence). The CDR3 loop is CSARGPLGSRNTGELFF. DNA of the CDR3: TGCAGTGCTAGAGGGCCTTTGGGTAGCAGGAACACCGGGGAGCTGTTTTTT.

V gene TRBV7-2 combines with J gene TRBJ1-6, with unresolved D. This CDR3 has 15 amino acids. In germline, CDR1 is SGHTA, CDR2 FQGNSA. Trimming shortened V by 9 bases and J by 10 bases, and 22 bases separated the two germline ends. The CDR3 coding sequence is TGTGCCAGTAGTATAGTTTTTGGGGTGCAATCACCCCTCCACTTT. Translating it yields CASSIVFGVQSPLHF.

This clonotype has a handful of counts. This sequence joins TRBV19 and TRBJ1-1; no reliable D call. CDR1 LNHDA and CDR2 SQIVND come from the germline V gene (reference sequence). The V and J ends lost 5 bases and 3 bases respectively, with 13 bases between them. The CDR3 extends over 14 amino acids. In DNA form, the CDR3 reads TGTGCCAGTAGTGTGGCAGGAGGGCACACTGAAGCTTTCTTT. Protein product: CASSVAGGHTEAFF.

V is TRBV20-1 and J is TRBJ1-4; weak D call: TRBD1 (5 bases). Germline V CDR1 and CDR2: DFQATT, SNEGSKA (reference sequence). The CDR3 consists of 13 residues. Trimming cost V 6 bases and J 8 bases, with 16 bases left between them. The CDR3 coding sequence is TGCAGTGCGAGGGACCCCGGAATCGAAAAACTGTTTTTT. Translation: CSARDPGIEKLFF.

This clonotype was seen more than once but under ten times. This chain's CDR3 is CASRYRGDQPQHF. CDR3 in DNA: TGTGCCAGCAGATACAGGGGGGATCAGCCCCAGCATTTT. The chain uses TRBV6-2 or TRBV6-3 and TRBJ1-5; 8 bases map to TRBD1. The CDR3 sequence is 13 residues long. V shed 6 bases and J 5 bases; nucleotides not matched to a gene: 3. Per germline, CDR1 MNHEY and CDR2 SVGEGT.

J is TRBJ2-3 and V is TRBV7-3; D is unresolved. The CDR3 runs 12 residues. V lost 2 bases and J 10 bases, leaving 10 bases between the germline ends. The germline V gene has CDR1 SGHTA and CDR2 FQGTGA. DNA for the CDR3: TGTGCCAGCAGCTTAGGCGGCGGAGCGCAGTATTTT. Its translation is CASSLGGGAQYF. Filled out from reference TRBV7-3 and TRBJ2-3, the complete variable domain reads GAGVSQTPSNKVTEKGKYVELRCDPISGHTALYWYRQSLGQGPEFLIYFQGTGAADDSGLPNDRFFAVRPEGSVSTLKIQRTERGDSAVYLCASSLGGGAQYFGPGTRLTVL.

This clonotype was picked up a small number of times. The chain has TRBV6-1 and TRBJ2-7; no firm D call. Germline V gene data show CDR1 as MNHNS and CDR2 as SASEGT. The length of the CDR3 is 14 residues. V lost 2 bases, J lost 3 bases, and 11 bases lay in between. The CDR3 is CASSERSGHYEQYF. The CDR3 bases are TGTGCCAGCAGTGAAAGATCAGGTCACTACGAGCAGTACTTC.

This clonotype was counted between two and nine times. The gene calls are TRBV7-9 and TRBJ1-6; TRBD1 agrees at 9 bases. Looked up from germline, CDR1 is SEHNR and CDR2 is FQNEAQ (reference sequence). The CDR3 is 14 amino acids. V shed 5 bases, J shed 8 bases, and the junction held 4 bases outside the gene matches. Written as DNA, the CDR3 is TGTGCCAGCAGCGTAGGACAGGGGCATTCACCCCTCCACTTT. Amino acids: CASSVGQGHSPLHF.

V is TRBV6-1 and J is TRBJ1-2; D ambiguous. V lost 4 bases, J lost 8 bases, and 14 bases lay in between. Germline V gene lookup returns CDR1 MNHNS and CDR2 SASEGT. The CDR3 is 13 amino acids. CDR3 sequence (DNA): TGTGCCAGCAGTGGTGAGGGCTTTCTCGGCTACACCTTC. Protein: CASSGEGFLGYTF.

The chain is built from TRBV20-1 and TRBJ1-2; D not certain. V was cut by 5 bases and J by 0 bases, with 10 bases left in between. CDR3 length equals 13 residues. The germline V gene has CDR1 DFQATT and CDR2 SNEGSKA (reference sequence). The DNA for the CDR3 is TGCAGTGCTGAGGAAGTGACTAACTATGGCTACACCTTC. Protein product: CSAEEVTNYGYTF.

This clonotype has only a few counts. This chain joins TRBV20-1 and TRBJ1-2; 7 bases agree with TRBD1. Losses at the gene ends were 4 bases for V and 1 base for J; bases not matched to a gene: 9. The CDR3 consists of 15 residues. Germline V lookup: CDR1 DFQATT, CDR2 SNEGSKA (reference sequence). CDR3 protein: CSATYTDRINYGYTF. The DNA of the CDR3 is TGCAGTGCTACCTACACGGACAGGATTAACTATGGCTACACCTTC.

This clonotype was recorded at least ten times. The chain has TRBV11-3 and TRBJ2-5; a possible D gene is TRBD2 (5 bases). This CDR3 has 14 amino acids. V was trimmed by 1 base and J by 4 bases, leaving 10 bases between them. Germline assignment: CDR1 SGHNT and CDR2 YENEEA. Written as DNA, the CDR3 is TGTGCCAGCAGCTTAGGGAGGAGGTCAGAGACCCAGTACTTC. Its protein product is CASSLGRRSETQYF.

This sequence joins TRBV24-1 and TRBJ1-1, with D perhaps matching TRBD1 (5 bases). This CDR3 contains 15 residues. Trimming removed 2 bases at V and 2 bases at J, with 11 bases between. Germline lookup yields CDR1 KGHDR and CDR2 SFDVKD. This CDR3 is CATSDSLGPNTEAFF. The CDR3, as DNA: TGTGCCACCAGTGATTCCCTGGGACCCAACACTGAAGCTTTCTTT.

This clonotype was found a few times. The chain recombines TRBV19 with TRBJ1-5; 7 nucleotides match TRBD1. Germline V gives CDR1 LNHDA, CDR2 SQIVND (reference sequence). V dropped 8 bases and J dropped 2; count of bases not matched to a gene: 3. The CDR3 length is 13 residues. The CDR3 here is CASGRGRNQPQHF. CDR3 DNA sequence: TGTGCCAGTGGAAGGGGGCGCAATCAGCCCCAGCATTTT. The complete variable domain, with remaining parts taken from reference TRBV19 and TRBJ1-5, reads DGGITQSPKYLFRKEGQNVTLSCEQNLNHDAMYWYRQDPGQGLRLIYYSQIVNDFQKGDIAEGYSVSREKKESFPLTVTSAQKNPTAFYLCASGRGRNQPQHFGDGTRLSIL.

In its sample, this clonotype was seen many times. This chain links TRBV30 with TRBJ1-2, with 8 positions matching TRBD1. The CDR3 extends over 13 amino acids. CDR1 is GTSNPN, CDR2 SVGIG, per germline (reference sequence). Trimming at V came to 2 bases and at J to 2 bases, leaving 1 base not matched to a gene. The CDR3: CAWSPGGNYGYTF. The CDR3, as DNA: TGTGCCTGGAGTCCAGGGGGCAACTATGGCTACACCTTC.

This chain connects TRBV12-3 or TRBV12-4 to TRBJ2-2; possibly TRBD2 for D (6 bases). The V and J ends lost 6 bases and 2 bases respectively, with 13 bases between them. CDR3 length equals 15 residues. The CDR3 nucleotides read TGTGCCAGCAGCATCACCGGGACTAACACCGGGGAGCTGTTTTTT. It translates to CASSITGTNTGELFF.

This chain links TRBV12-3 or TRBV12-4 with TRBJ1-4, with D hard to call. This CDR3 comprises 15 residues. Trimming took 6 bases from V and 4 from J, leaving 15 bases between them. The CDR3 here is CASSPEGRYNEKLFF. DNA for the CDR3: TGTGCCAGCAGCCCCGAAGGCAGATATAATGAAAAACTGTTTTTT.

CDR3 loop: CASSVPSGVADTQYF. CDR3 DNA sequence: TGTGCCAGCAGCGTACCCAGCGGGGTCGCAGATACGCAGTATTTT. The chain links TRBV9 to TRBJ2-3; 7 bases agree with TRBD2. CDR3 length equals 15 residues. V lost 1 base to trimming and J lost 4 bases; unmatched junction nucleotides: 6. In germline, CDR1 is SGDLS, CDR2 YYNGEE.

At least ten counts were recorded for this clonotype. The rearrangement joins TRBV30 to TRBJ1-1; no reliable D call. This CDR3 contains 12 residues. Between the trimmed V and J ends, which lost 5 bases and 8 bases, there was a span of 15 bases. Germline V gene data show CDR1 as GTSNPN and CDR2 as SVGIG (reference sequence). This chain's CDR3 is CAWVKEGAEAFF. The CDR3, as DNA: TGTGCCTGGGTTAAGGAGGGAGCAGAAGCTTTCTTT. The full variable domain, completed using reference TRBV30 and TRBJ1-1, is SQTIHQWPATLVQPVGSPLSLECTVEGTSNPNLYWYRQAAGRGLQLLFYSVGIGQISSEVPQNLSASRPQDRQFILSSKKLLLSDSGFYLCAWVKEGAEAFFGQGTRLTVV.

As for this clonotype: One end of the junction is discordant with germline, which a read error may explain. The V and J genes are TRBV12-3 or TRBV12-4 and TRBJ2-1; 7 bases align to TRBD1. The CDR3 totals 15 residues. The CDR3 loop reads CASSHSQGRYNGQFF. In nucleotides, the CDR3 is TGTGCCAGCAGTCACTCACAGGGGCGCTACAATGGGCAGTTCTTC.

The chain recombines TRBV19 with TRBJ2-3; no reliable D call. Germline V gene lookup returns CDR1 LNHDA and CDR2 SQIVND (reference sequence). Between the trimmed V and J ends, which lost 7 bases and 2 bases, there was a span of 10 bases. The CDR3 is made up of 13 amino acids. CDR3 sequence reads: CASTPRFTDTQYF. Written as DNA, the CDR3 is TGTGCCAGTACCCCCCGATTCACAGATACGCAGTATTTT. The entire variable domain, with the rest obtained from reference TRBV19 and TRBJ2-3, is as follows: DGGITQSPKYLFRKEGQNVTLSCEQNLNHDAMYWYRQDPGQGLRLIYYSQIVNDFQKGDIAEGYSVSREKKESFPLTVTSAQKNPTAFYLCASTPRFTDTQYFGPGTRLTVL.

The V gene is TRBV19, the J gene TRBJ1-5; possible D gene TRBD1, 5 bases. The germline gives CDR1 LNHDA, CDR2 SQIVND (reference sequence). This CDR3 has 15 amino acids. The V end was cut by 9 bases, the J end by 2 bases, with 17 bases between. CDR3 DNA: TGTGCCAGCAAGCCAGGGTATTTGGGCAATCAGCCCCAGCATTTT. It encodes CASKPGYLGNQPQHF.